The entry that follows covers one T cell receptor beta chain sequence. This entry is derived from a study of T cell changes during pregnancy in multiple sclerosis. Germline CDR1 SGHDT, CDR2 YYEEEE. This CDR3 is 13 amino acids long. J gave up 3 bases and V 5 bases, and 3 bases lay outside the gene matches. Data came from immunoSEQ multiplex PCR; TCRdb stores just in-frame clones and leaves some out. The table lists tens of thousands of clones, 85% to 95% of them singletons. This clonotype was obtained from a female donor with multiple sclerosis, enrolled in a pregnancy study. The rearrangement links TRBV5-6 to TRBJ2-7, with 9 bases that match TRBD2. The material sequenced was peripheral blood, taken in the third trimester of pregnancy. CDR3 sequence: CASRRREGYEQYF. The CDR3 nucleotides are TGTGCCAGCAGGCGGCGGGAGGGCTACGAGCAGTACTTC.